This TCR beta chain was documented in a study of blood T cell repertoires in COVID-19. The overall study: Sites across the United States, Italy and Spain contributed samples from acute and convalescent COVID-19.

Participants were aged roughly 18 to 90 years from about two dozen US areas. In the 2 weeks before study entry, exposed participants met a COVID-19 case, which was PCR-confirmed or clinician-diagnosed. The CDR3 covers 15 residues. V was clipped by 4 bases and J by 5 bases; unmatched bases: 6. Germline assignment: CDR1 SGHRS and CDR2 YFSETQ. Repertoires were generated with immunoSEQ multiplex PCR, while TCRdb's copy carries only in-frame clones and drops some. The sample comprises 250,000 or so clones, around 83% of which are singletons, and under 8% rests with the top ten. The sequence was collected from a woman aged 45-60 years who had been exposed to COVID-19. The gene calls are TRBV5-1 and TRBJ1-6; 7 nucleotides align to TRBD1. Sequenced material: PBMCs or T cells enriched from blood (not recorded which). CDR3 protein: CASSRGGTDNSPLHF. The CDR3 nucleotides are TGCGCCAGCAGCCGCGGCGGGACAGATAATTCACCCCTCCACTTT.